The TCR beta chain described here comes from a study of cytomegalovirus exposure and HLA in healthy donors. Study as a whole: Drawn from HLA-typed donors, 80 million to 95 million unique TCRs were held in an early data release.

Looked up from germline, CDR1 is MNHEY and CDR2 is SVGAGI. Trimming left V 0 bases short and J 5 bases short, with 4 bases between. CDR3 length: 13 amino acids. PCR involved 60 Vbeta and 13 Jbeta primers. Per the study methods: As a later analysis found, there were 70 million to 80 million unique TCR beta chains, of which some 10 million were shared. Here immunoSEQ multiplex PCR was the method, and the copy in TCRdb shows in-frame clones only, minus some. V, J and clone size are those of that table, while D and trimming were read from the DNA. Of under 150,000 clones in the sample, around 81% were seen once.

The V call is TRBV6-5, the J call TRBJ1-4; D is uncertain. Sample: PBMCs. The receptor's source is a man younger than 35 in good health and CMV-seronegative. The CDR3 protein is CASSYSPNEKLFF. The DNA of the CDR3 is TGTGCCAGCAGTTACTCCCCAAATGAAAAACTGTTTTTT.